Listed below are T cell receptor beta chains from one sample, sequenced in a study of regulatory T cells in long-lasting Graves disease. TCRdb recomputed calls from the multiplex PCR reads with MiXCR, one row per CDR3 protein. The table shows about 470,000 distinct CDR3 sequences, with about 16% occurring only once. The same data also contributed to another study, on T cells in Graves' hyperthyroidism and ophthalmopathy.

Here the sequenced sample was peripheral blood mononuclear cells (PBMCs), taken at new diagnosis, from a patient treated with antithyroid drugs. The receptor set was obtained from a man in his forties or fifties with Graves disease. CDR3s include the opening cysteine and the closing phenylalanine or tryptophan. A D gene is named only where the DNA matches it firmly. Clone size is shown for a subset of rows, as once, few, many or a class of expanded clone.

v_call	j_call	clone_size	d_call	cdr3_aa	cdr3_nt
TRBV9	TRBJ2-7	many	-	CASSPAMYSYEQYF	TGTGCCAGCAGCCCGGCGATGTACTCCTACGAGCAGTACTTC
TRBV28	TRBJ2-3	many	TRBD2	CASSLAGLATDTQYF	TGTGCCAGCAGTCTCGCAGGACTAGCGACAGATACGCAGTATTTT
TRBV11-3	TRBJ2-1	many	-	CASSLGVAMRQFF	TGTGCCAGCAGCTTAGGAGTGGCAATGAGGCAGTTCTTC
TRBV28	TRBJ2-5	many	TRBD1	CASSLPTGQGWGQETQYF	TGTGCCAGCAGTTTACCTACGGGACAGGGATGGGGACAAGAGACCCAGTACTTC
TRBV18	TRBJ1-2	-	-	CASSQDMYYGYTF	TGTGCCAGCAGCCAAGATATGTACTATGGCTACACCTTC
TRBV5-1	TRBJ2-7	-	TRBD1	CASSPGTGFEQYF	TGCGCCAGCAGCCCCGGGACAGGGTTTGAGCAGTACTTC
TRBV30	TRBJ2-2	-	-	CAWGPRGSGELFF	TGTGCCTGGGGGCCAAGGGGGTCCGGGGAGCTGTTTTTT
TRBV24-1	TRBJ2-7	few	TRBD1	CATSRQGTTEQYF	TGTGCCACCAGTAGACAGGGAACGACCGAGCAGTACTTC
TRBV2	TRBJ2-3	many	-	CAGETATTDTQYF	TGTGCCGGGGAGACAGCTACTACAGATACGCAGTATTTT
TRBV5-1	TRBJ2-5	-	-	CASSLAAAPQETQYF	TGCGCCAGCAGCTTGGCGGCAGCTCCCCAAGAGACCCAGTACTTC
TRBV10-3	TRBJ2-1	many	TRBD2	CAISDGLAGGDEQFF	TGTGCCATCAGTGATGGACTAGCGGGAGGTGATGAGCAGTTCTTC
TRBV20-1	TRBJ1-1	many	-	CSARPGTNTEAFF	TGCAGTGCTAGACCAGGGACGAACACTGAAGCTTTCTTT
TRBV12-3/TRBV12-4	TRBJ2-2	-	TRBD2	CASSTGGLGELFF	TGTGCCAGCAGTACGGGAGGGCTCGGGGAGCTGTTTTTT
TRBV10-1	TRBJ2-3	many	-	CASSEDPVDTQYF	TGCGCCAGCAGTGAGGACCCGGTGGATACGCAGTATTTT
TRBV27	TRBJ1-6	-	-	CASRFSNSPLHF	TGTGCCAGTAGATTCTCTAATTCACCCCTCCACTTT
TRBV5-1	TRBJ2-3	few	TRBD1	CASSTGTGGTDTQYF	TGCGCCAGCAGCACCGGGACAGGGGGAACAGATACGCAGTATTTT
TRBV6-2/TRBV6-3	TRBJ2-7	-	-	CASRALGNEQYF	TGTGCCAGCAGGGCCTTGGGAAACGAGCAGTACTTC
TRBV3-1	TRBJ2-7	many	TRBD2	CASSLLRTSAAYEQYF	TGTGCCAGCAGCCTCCTAAGGACTAGCGCCGCCTACGAGCAGTACTTC
TRBV5-1	TRBJ2-5	few	-	CASSLDGAPETQYF	TGCGCCAGCAGCTTGGATGGGGCCCCAGAGACCCAGTACTTC
TRBV6-1	TRBJ2-7	-	-	CAAQDRGTSVKYF	TGTGCCGCCCAGGACAGGGGGACTAGCGTCAAGTACTTC
TRBV7-9	TRBJ2-1	many	TRBD2	CASTYGGGSEQFF	TGTGCCAGCACCTACGGGGGGGGGAGTGAGCAGTTCTTC
TRBV28	TRBJ1-1	many	TRBD1	CASSATGGETEAFF	TGTGCCAGCAGTGCAACAGGGGGCGAGACTGAAGCTTTCTTT
TRBV12-5	TRBJ2-7	many	TRBD2	CASGLPQREGRYEQYF	TGTGCTAGTGGTTTGCCCCAGCGGGAGGGTCGGTACGAGCAGTACTTC
TRBV28	TRBJ2-7	many	TRBD2	CASSFLPSAGVYEQYF	TGTGCCAGCAGTTTCCTGCCCTCAGCGGGAGTGTACGAGCAGTACTTC
TRBV12-3/TRBV12-4	TRBJ2-1	many	TRBD2	CASRPGTSGSGEQFF	TGTGCCAGCAGGCCTGGGACTAGCGGGAGTGGAGAGCAGTTCTTC
TRBV5-1	TRBJ2-2	-	-	CASSLYGTNTGELFF	TGTGCCAGCAGCTTATACGGAACGAACACCGGGGAGCTGTTTTTT
TRBV5-1	TRBJ2-2	few	-	CANSFPAPTNTGELFF	TGCGCCAACAGCTTTCCAGCGCCGACGAACACCGGGGAGCTGTTTTTT
TRBV20-1	TRBJ1-2	many	-	CSASGRGGYGYTF	TGCAGTGCCTCGGGCAGGGGAGGCTATGGCTACACCTTC
TRBV6-1	TRBJ1-1	once	-	CASRLLSGNTEAFF	TGTGCCAGCAGACTTCTATCAGGGAACACTGAAGCTTTCTTT
TRBV20-1	TRBJ2-4	-	TRBD2	CSARGSGLAGTKNIQYF	TGCAGTGCTAGGGGGTCGGGTCTAGCGGGAACCAAAAACATTCAGTACTTC
TRBV18	TRBJ2-1	many	-	CASSPVDRFFEQFF	TGTGCCAGCTCACCCGTAGACCGGTTCTTTGAGCAGTTCTTC
TRBV18	TRBJ2-7	few	-	CASSLIGVEQYF	TGTGCCAGCTCACTGATCGGGGTCGAGCAGTACTTC
TRBV19	TRBJ1-5	-	-	CASSYRGQPQHF	TGTGCCAGTAGTTACCGGGGTCAGCCCCAGCATTTT
TRBV5-1	TRBJ2-7	many	TRBD2	CASSPPGGGNEQYF	TGCGCCAGCAGCCCGCCCGGCGGGGGGAACGAGCAGTACTTC
TRBV29-1	TRBJ2-1	many	TRBD2	CSVEEGGGVREQFF	TGCAGCGTTGAAGAAGGTGGGGGGGTTCGGGAGCAGTTCTTC
TRBV12-3/TRBV12-4	TRBJ1-5	few	TRBD1	CASTMGDRENQPQHF	TGTGCCAGCACCATGGGGGACAGGGAAAATCAGCCCCAGCATTTT
TRBV30	TRBJ2-1	many	TRBD2	CASGTSGSSSYNEQFF	TGTGCCTCCGGGACTAGCGGGTCTAGCTCCTACAATGAGCAGTTCTTC
TRBV2	TRBJ2-7	many	TRBD2	CASSVPGLAGGTIYEQYF	TGTGCCAGCAGCGTCCCGGGACTAGCGGGAGGGACCATATACGAGCAGTACTTC
TRBV29-1	TRBJ2-1	-	TRBD1	CSVVDRESYNEQFF	TGCAGCGTCGTTGACAGGGAATCCTACAATGAGCAGTTCTTC
TRBV3-1	TRBJ2-6	many	-	CATTRRTGGANVLTF	TGTGCCACCACCCGGCGAACTGGAGGGGCCAACGTCCTGACTTTC
TRBV30	TRBJ1-1	many	-	CAWVQGNTEAFF	TGTGCCTGGGTTCAAGGGAACACTGAAGCTTTCTTT